This record concerns one T cell receptor beta chain sequence. The CDR3 sequence is 16 residues long. J gave up 3 bases and V 4 bases, and 9 bases lay outside the gene matches. Germline V lookup: CDR1 MDHEN, CDR2 SYDVKM. The data stem from a study of control samples from healthy donors and cancer patients. Repertoires were generated with immunoSEQ multiplex PCR, while TCRdb's copy carries only in-frame clones and drops some. The profile shows about 52,000 clones, 90% to 95% of them singletons. The material sequenced was blood. The rearrangement uses TRBV28 and TRBJ2-7; 10 bases are a match to TRBD1. This receptor was taken from a man aged 25-40 years in good health. For the CDR3, the DNA is TGTGCCAGCAGTTCCCCTACTGGGGACAGGGGCTACGAGCAGTACTTC. It specifies CASSSPTGDRGYEQYF.